These 16 T cell receptor beta chains came from one sample sequenced in a study of blood T cell repertoires in COVID-19. Here immunoSEQ multiplex PCR was the method, and the copy in TCRdb shows in-frame clones only, minus some. The sample carries about 24,000 clones, roughly nine tenths recorded once. Source material: peripheral blood. The source of these receptors is a man in his forties or fifties with active COVID-19.

The chain couples TRBV5-6 to TRBJ1-2, with 10 bases aligning to TRBD1. CDR1 and CDR2 from the germline V gene are SGHDT and YYEEEE. The V segment lost 4 bases and the J segment 6 bases; nucleotides outside the gene matches: 12. The length of the CDR3 is 16 residues. The CDR3 region is CASSPTGGTGAHGYTF. The DNA for the CDR3 is TGTGCCAGCAGCCCCACTGGGGGGACAGGGGCCCATGGCTACACCTTC.

This clone showed up just a few times. This chain joins TRBV12-3 or TRBV12-4 and TRBJ2-1; D possibly corresponds to TRBD2 (6 bases). The CDR3 runs 11 residues. The V end lost 5 bases, the J end lost 12 bases, and 11 bases lay between the germline ends. CDR3 region: CASSARLGQFF. CDR3 nucleotide sequence: TGTGCCAGCAGTGCCCGACTAGGGCAGTTCTTC.

The genes are TRBV28 and TRBJ2-4; a possible D gene is TRBD2 (6 bases). The CDR3 is made up of 17 amino acids. Trimming shortened V by 6 bases and J by 1 base, and 19 bases separated the two germline ends. The germline V gene has CDR1 MDHEN and CDR2 SYDVKM. CDR3 region: CASSPYLAYGAKNIQYF. The CDR3 DNA is TGTGCCAGCAGCCCCTATCTAGCGTATGGGGCCAAAAACATTCAGTACTTC. Together with reference TRBV28 and TRBJ2-4, the CDR3 gives the full variable domain: DVKVTQSSRYLVKRTGEKVFLECVQDMDHENMFWYRQDPGLGLRLIYFSYDVKMKEKGDIPEGYSVSREKKERFSLILESASTNQTSMYLCASSPYLAYGAKNIQYFGAGTRLSVL.

The V and J genes are TRBV11-3 and TRBJ1-5; TRBD1 is a possible D gene (5 bases). From germline, CDR1 is SGHNT and CDR2 YENEEA. The V gene lost 1 base and the J gene lost 4 bases, with 23 bases spanning the gap. The CDR3 sequence is 19 residues long. The DNA of the CDR3 is TGTGCCAGCAGCTTAGTTGGAGTACGCGGGGCAGTAGGAAATCAGCCCCAGCATTTT. Its protein is CASSLVGVRGAVGNQPQHF.

The chain combines TRBV15 with TRBJ2-3; a possible D gene is TRBD2 (6 bases). CDR1 is LNHNV, CDR2 YYDKDF, per germline (reference sequence). The V end was cut by 6 bases, the J end by 0 bases, with 10 bases between. The CDR3 runs to 14 residues. The CDR3: CATRLAVSTDTQYF. CDR3 nucleotide sequence: TGTGCCACCAGATTAGCGGTTAGCACAGATACGCAGTATTTT.

The chain links TRBV27 to TRBJ1-2; 8 bases are a match to TRBD1. Germline loops: CDR1 MNHEY, CDR2 SMNVEV (reference sequence). CDR3 length: 14 amino acids. J gave up 6 bases and V 3 bases, and 6 bases lay outside the gene matches. The CDR3, as DNA: TGTGCCAGCAGTTTTTTGGGGACAGGTAATGGCTACACCTTC. Protein: CASSFLGTGNGYTF.

V gene TRBV19 combines with J gene TRBJ2-3; weak D call: TRBD2 (7 bases). Germline V CDR1 and CDR2: LNHDA, SQIVND (reference sequence). This CDR3 spans 15 amino acids. Trimming cost V 2 bases and J 6 bases, with 15 bases left between them. The CDR3 DNA is TGTGCCAGTAGTATAAAGGGGGGGCCCTCGGATACGCAGTATTTT. Residues: CASSIKGGPSDTQYF.

The chain is built from TRBV15 and TRBJ2-5; TRBD2 aligns across 7 bases. The CDR3 is 16 residues long. The ends lost 0 bases at V and 2 bases at J; junction bases unmatched: 6. Looked up from germline, CDR1 is LNHNV and CDR2 is YYDKDF (reference sequence). The CDR3 spells CATSRDGTNRQETQYF. For the CDR3, the DNA is TGTGCCACCAGCAGAGACGGGACTAACCGACAAGAGACCCAGTACTTC.

This clone was found once. The V and J genes are TRBV28 and TRBJ1-1; perhaps TRBD1 as D (6 bases). CDR1 is MDHEN, CDR2 SYDVKM, per germline. The CDR3 totals 13 residues. V dropped 11 bases and J dropped 4 bases, with 17 bases sitting between them. The CDR3 here is CAALGAPGTEAFF. CDR3 in DNA: TGTGCCGCACTGGGGGCGCCGGGCACTGAAGCTTTCTTT.

The chain employs TRBV6-4 and TRBJ2-1, with 9 nucleotides matching TRBD2. CDR3 length equals 15 residues. Per the germline V gene, CDR1 is MRHNA and CDR2 is SNTAGT. V shed 2 bases, J shed 5 bases, and the junction held 4 bases outside the gene matches. CDR3 nucleotide sequence: TGTGCCAGCAGTGACGGGCTAGCGGGGAACAATGAGCAGTTCTTC. Translated, it gives CASSDGLAGNNEQFF.

The chain links TRBV5-4 to TRBJ2-1; TRBD2 agrees at 10 bases. Germline values: CDR1 SGHNT, CDR2 YYREEE (reference sequence). The CDR3 spans 17 residues. The trim removed 3 bases at V and 6 bases at J, leaving 12 bases unmatched. The CDR3 spells CASSSASGGAGGNEQFF. CDR3 DNA: TGTGCCAGCAGCTCCGCCAGCGGGGGGGCCGGAGGCAATGAGCAGTTCTTC.

The gene calls are TRBV2 and TRBJ2-7, with 11 bases lining up with TRBD1. Germline trimming cut 8 bases from V and 2 bases from J; bases unmatched to any gene: 5. The CDR3 runs to 14 residues. Germline V gives CDR1 SNHLY, CDR2 FYNNEI. The CDR3 is CASGGQGAAYEQYF. CDR3 nucleotides: TGTGCCAGCGGCGGACAGGGGGCCGCCTACGAGCAGTACTTC. Looking up the rest from reference TRBV2 and TRBJ2-7 gives the full variable domain: EPEVTQTPSHQVTQMGQEVILRCVPISNHLYFYWYRQILGQKVEFLVSFYNNEISEKSEIFDDQFSVERPDGSNFTLKIRSTKLEDSAMYFCASGGQGAAYEQYFGPGTRLTVT.

The chain uses TRBV7-7 and TRBJ1-1, with unresolved D. Trimming removed 5 bases at V and 3 bases at J, with 10 bases between. Germline assignment: CDR1 SSHAT and CDR2 FNYEAQ (reference sequence). The CDR3 runs to 13 residues. In DNA, the CDR3 is TGTGCCAGCAGCCGAGACGCGGACACTGAAGCTTTCTTT. Encoded protein: CASSRDADTEAFF.

This clone was detected a few times. This chain joins TRBV29-1 and TRBJ1-4; D gene uncertain. Germline-derived CDR1 and CDR2 are SQVTM and ANQGSEA. V dropped 5 bases and J dropped 10 bases, with 17 bases sitting between them. The CDR3 sequence is 13 residues long. The CDR3 DNA sequence: TGCAGCGTTCGGTGGGCCCAAGTGGGAAAACTGTTTTTT. It yields the protein CSVRWAQVGKLFF.

In DNA, the CDR3 is TGTGCCAGCAGTTTAGGGAGACAGGGGAGCAATCAGCCCCAGCATTTT. As protein: CASSLGRQGSNQPQHF. The chain joins TRBV28 to TRBJ1-5, with 8 bases fitting TRBD1. CDR1 and CDR2 from the germline V gene are MDHEN and SYDVKM. The CDR3 runs to 16 residues. V lost 2 bases, J lost 1 base, and 4 bases stayed unmatched.

This clone was counted a few times. The chain combines TRBV11-2 with TRBJ1-6; D possibly corresponds to TRBD1 (5 bases). CDR3 size: 14 residues. Trimming stripped 3 bases from V and 10 bases from J, with 13 bases between. In germline, CDR1 is SGHAT, CDR2 FQNNGV. The CDR3 bases are TGTGCCAGCAGCTTCCTCCAGGGAGGATCACCCCTCCACTTT. The encoded protein is CASSFLQGGSPLHF.